This T cell receptor beta chain was found in a study of blood T cell repertoires in COVID-19. Study-level information: From the United States, Italy and Spain came samples of acute and convalescent COVID-19. PBMCs, B-cell-depleted T cells, or T cells were the source of the cDNA or gDNA that made up the material.

Some clones are missing from TCRdb's copy, which holds only in-frame ones; the method was immunoSEQ multiplex PCR. The table has 150,000 to 200,000 clones, 87% seen once. V lost 6 bases to trimming and J lost 3 bases, with 18 bases between them. The CDR3 runs to 16 residues. In germline, CDR1 is SGHRS, CDR2 YFSETQ. This receptor was taken from a man aged 55 to 70 with active or convalescent COVID-19. The V gene is TRBV5-1, the J gene TRBJ1-4; D is undetermined. Sequencing input: peripheral blood. CDR3 DNA: TGCGCCAGCACCCCCCGGGAACGCGAGGCTAATGAAAAACTGTTTTTT. Translation: CASTPREREANEKLFF.